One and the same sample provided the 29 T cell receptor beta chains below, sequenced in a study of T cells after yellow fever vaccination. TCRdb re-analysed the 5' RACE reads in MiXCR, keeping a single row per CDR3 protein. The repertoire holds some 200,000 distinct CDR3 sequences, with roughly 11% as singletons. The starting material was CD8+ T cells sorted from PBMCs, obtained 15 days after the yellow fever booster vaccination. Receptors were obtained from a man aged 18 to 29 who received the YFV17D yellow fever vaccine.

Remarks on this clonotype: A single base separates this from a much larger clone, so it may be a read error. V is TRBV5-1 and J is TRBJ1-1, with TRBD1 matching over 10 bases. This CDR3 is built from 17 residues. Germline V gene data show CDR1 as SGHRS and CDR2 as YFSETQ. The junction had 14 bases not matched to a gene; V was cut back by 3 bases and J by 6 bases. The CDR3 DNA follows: TGCGCCAGCAGCTCGGACAGGGGGGCGCGAAAAATGGCTGAAGCTTTCTTT. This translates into CASSSDRGARKMAEAFF.

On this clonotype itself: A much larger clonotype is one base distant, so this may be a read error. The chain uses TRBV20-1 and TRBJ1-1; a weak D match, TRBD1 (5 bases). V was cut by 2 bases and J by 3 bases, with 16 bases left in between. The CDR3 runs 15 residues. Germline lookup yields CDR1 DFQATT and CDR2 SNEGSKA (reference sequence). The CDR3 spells CSARRQRRVYTEAFF. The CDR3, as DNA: TGCAGTGCTAGAAGACAGAGGCGGGTGTACACTGAAGCTTTCTTT.

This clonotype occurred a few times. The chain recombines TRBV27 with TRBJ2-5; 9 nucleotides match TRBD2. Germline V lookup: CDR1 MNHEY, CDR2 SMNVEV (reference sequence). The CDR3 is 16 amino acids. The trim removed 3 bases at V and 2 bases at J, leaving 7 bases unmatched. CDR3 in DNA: TGTGCCAGCAGTTTTCGAGCGGGGGGCTCACAAGAGACCCAGTACTTC. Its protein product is CASSFRAGGSQETQYF.

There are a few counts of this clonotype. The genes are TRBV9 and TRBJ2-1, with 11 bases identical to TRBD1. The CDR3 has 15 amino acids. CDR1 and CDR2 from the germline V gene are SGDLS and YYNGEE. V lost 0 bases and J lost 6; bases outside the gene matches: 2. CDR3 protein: CASSVVGTGGNEQFF. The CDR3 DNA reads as TGTGCCAGCAGCGTAGTTGGGACAGGGGGCAATGAGCAGTTCTTC.

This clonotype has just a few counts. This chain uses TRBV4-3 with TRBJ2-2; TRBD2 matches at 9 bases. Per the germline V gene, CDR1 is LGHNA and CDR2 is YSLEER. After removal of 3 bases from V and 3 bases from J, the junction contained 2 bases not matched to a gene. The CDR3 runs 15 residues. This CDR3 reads CASSHVAGDTGELFF. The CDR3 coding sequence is TGCGCCAGCAGCCACGTAGCGGGGGACACCGGGGAGCTGTTTTTT.

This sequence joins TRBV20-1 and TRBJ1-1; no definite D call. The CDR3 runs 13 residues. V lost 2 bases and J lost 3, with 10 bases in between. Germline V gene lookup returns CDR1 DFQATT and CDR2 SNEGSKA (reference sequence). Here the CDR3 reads CSARPTGYTEAFF. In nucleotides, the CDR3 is TGCAGTGCTAGACCAACGGGGTACACTGAAGCTTTCTTT.

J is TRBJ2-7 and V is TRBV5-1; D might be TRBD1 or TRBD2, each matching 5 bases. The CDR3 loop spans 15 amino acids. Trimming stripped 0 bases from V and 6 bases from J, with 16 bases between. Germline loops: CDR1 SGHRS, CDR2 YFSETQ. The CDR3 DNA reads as TGCGCCAGCAGCTTGGTACCGGGACCAACCACCGAGCAGTACGTC. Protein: CASSLVPGPTTEQYV.

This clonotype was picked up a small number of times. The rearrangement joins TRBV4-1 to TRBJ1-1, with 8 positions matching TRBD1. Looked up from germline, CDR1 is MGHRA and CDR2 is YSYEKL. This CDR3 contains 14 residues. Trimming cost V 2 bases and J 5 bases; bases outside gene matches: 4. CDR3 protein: CASSQSRGRTEAFF. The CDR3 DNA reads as TGCGCCAGCAGCCAATCCAGGGGGCGGACTGAAGCTTTCTTT.

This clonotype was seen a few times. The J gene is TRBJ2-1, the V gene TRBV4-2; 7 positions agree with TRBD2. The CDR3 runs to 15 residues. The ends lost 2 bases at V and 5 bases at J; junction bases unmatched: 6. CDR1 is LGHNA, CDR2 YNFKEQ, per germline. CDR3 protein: CASSQSGGGHNEQFF. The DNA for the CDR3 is TGTGCCAGCAGCCAAAGTGGGGGGGGTCACAATGAGCAGTTCTTC.

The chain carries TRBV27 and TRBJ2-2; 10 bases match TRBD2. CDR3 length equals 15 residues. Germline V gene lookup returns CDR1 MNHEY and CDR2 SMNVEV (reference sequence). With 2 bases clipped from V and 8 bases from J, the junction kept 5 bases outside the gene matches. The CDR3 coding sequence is TGTGCCAGCAGTTTAATAGCGGGGGGCGTGGGGGAGCTGTTTTTT. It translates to CASSLIAGGVGELFF.

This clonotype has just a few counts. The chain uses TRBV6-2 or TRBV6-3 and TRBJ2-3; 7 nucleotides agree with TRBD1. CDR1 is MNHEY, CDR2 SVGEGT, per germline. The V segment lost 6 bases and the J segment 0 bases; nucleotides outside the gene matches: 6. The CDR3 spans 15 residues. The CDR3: CASREQGFSTDTQYF. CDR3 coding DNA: TGTGCCAGCAGGGAACAGGGGTTTAGCACAGATACGCAGTATTTT.

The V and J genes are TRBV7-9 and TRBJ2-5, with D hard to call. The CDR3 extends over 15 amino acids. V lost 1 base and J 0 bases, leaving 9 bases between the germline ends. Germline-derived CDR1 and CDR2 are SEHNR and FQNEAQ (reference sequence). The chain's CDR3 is CASSLVGSYQETQYF. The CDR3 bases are TGTGCCAGCAGCTTAGTCGGCAGTTACCAAGAGACCCAGTACTTC.

DNA of the CDR3: TGTGCCAGCAGTTACATAGGGGAAGGCGAGCAGTACGTC. Protein: CASSYIGEGEQYV. The chain joins TRBV6-2 or TRBV6-3 to TRBJ2-7; perhaps TRBD1 as D (5 bases). The CDR3 runs to 13 residues. CDR1 and CDR2 (germline): MNHEY, SVGEGT. V shed 2 bases and J shed 6 bases, with 11 bases lying between them.

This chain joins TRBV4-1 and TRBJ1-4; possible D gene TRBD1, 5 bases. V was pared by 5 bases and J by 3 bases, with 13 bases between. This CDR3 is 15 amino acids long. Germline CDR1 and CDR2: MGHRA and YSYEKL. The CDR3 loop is CASSTPGRSNEKLFF. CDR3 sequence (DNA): TGCGCCAGCAGCACCCCGGGACGGTCTAATGAAAAACTGTTTTTT.

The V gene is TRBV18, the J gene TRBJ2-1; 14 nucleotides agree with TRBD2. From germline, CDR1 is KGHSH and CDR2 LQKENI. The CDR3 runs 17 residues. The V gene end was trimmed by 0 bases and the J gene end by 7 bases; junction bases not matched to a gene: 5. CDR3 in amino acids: CASSPPGLAGALNEQFF. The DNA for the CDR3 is TGTGCCAGCTCACCACCGGGACTAGCGGGGGCTTTAAATGAGCAGTTCTTC. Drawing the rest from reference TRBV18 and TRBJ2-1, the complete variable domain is NAGVMQNPRHLVRRRGQEARLRCSPMKGHSHVYWYRQLPEEGLKFMVYLQKENIIDESGMPKERFSAEFPKEGPSILRIQQVVRGDSAAYFCASSPPGLAGALNEQFFGPGTRLTVL.

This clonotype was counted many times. The CDR3 protein is CATSHDRSKTGELFF. The CDR3 DNA reads as TGTGCCACCAGCCATGACAGGTCTAAAACCGGGGAGCTGTTTTTT. The gene calls are TRBV15 and TRBJ2-2; tentative D call: TRBD1 (6 bases). Germline V CDR1 and CDR2: LNHNV, YYDKDF (reference sequence). V lost 5 bases and J 5 bases, leaving 15 bases between the germline ends. This CDR3 contains 15 residues.

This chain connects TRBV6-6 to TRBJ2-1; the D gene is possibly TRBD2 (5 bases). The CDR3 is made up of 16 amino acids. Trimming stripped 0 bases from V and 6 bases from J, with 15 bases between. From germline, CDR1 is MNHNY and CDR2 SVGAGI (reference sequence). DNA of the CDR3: TGTGCCAGCAGTTACTCCCCTTTTGGAGGAGCCAATGAGCAGTTCTTC. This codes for CASSYSPFGGANEQFF.

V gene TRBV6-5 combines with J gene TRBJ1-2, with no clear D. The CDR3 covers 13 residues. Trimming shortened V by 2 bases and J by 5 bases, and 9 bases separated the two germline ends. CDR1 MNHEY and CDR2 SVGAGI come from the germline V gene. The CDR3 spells CASSYGQHYGYTF. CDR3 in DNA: TGTGCCAGCAGTTACGGTCAGCATTATGGCTACACCTTC.

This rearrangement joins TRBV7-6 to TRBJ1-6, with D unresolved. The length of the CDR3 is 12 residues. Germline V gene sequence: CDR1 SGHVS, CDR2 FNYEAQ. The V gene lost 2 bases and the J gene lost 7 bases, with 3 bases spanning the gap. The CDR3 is CASSLPNSPLHF. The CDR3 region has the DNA TGTGCCAGCAGCTTACCCAATTCACCCCTCCACTTT.

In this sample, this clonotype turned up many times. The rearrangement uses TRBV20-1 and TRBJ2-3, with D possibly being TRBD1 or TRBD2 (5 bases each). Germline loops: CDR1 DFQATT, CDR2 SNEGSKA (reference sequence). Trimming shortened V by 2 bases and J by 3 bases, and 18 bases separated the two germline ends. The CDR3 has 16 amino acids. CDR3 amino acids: CSARPRERWGTDTQYF. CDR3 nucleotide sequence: TGCAGTGCTAGACCCCGTGAGCGGTGGGGGACAGATACGCAGTATTTT.

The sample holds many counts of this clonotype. CDR3: CASRVSTETQYF. The CDR3 nucleotides read TGCGCCAGCCGCGTCTCGACAGAGACCCAGTACTTC. This sequence joins TRBV5-1 and TRBJ2-5; no clear D gene. Deletions cut 7 bases from V and 4 bases from J, with 11 bases between. The CDR3 consists of 12 residues. Looked up from germline, CDR1 is SGHRS and CDR2 is YFSETQ.

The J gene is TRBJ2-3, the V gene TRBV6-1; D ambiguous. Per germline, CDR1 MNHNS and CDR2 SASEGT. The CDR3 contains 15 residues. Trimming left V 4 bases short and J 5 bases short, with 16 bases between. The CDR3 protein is CASSAGPPIGDTQYF. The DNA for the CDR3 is TGTGCCAGCAGTGCTGGACCGCCCATTGGAGATACGCAGTATTTT.

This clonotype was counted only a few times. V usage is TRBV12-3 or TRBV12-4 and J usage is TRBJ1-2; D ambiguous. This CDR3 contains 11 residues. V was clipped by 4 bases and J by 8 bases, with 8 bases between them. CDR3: CASSSNYGYTF. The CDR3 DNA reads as TGTGCCAGCAGTTCTAATTACGGCTACACCTTC.

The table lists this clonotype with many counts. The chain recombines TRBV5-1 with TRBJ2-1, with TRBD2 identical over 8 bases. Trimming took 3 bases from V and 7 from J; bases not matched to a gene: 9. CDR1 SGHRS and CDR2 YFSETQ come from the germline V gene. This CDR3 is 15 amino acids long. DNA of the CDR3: TGCGCCAGCAGCTCCCTCGGGACTAGTTCGAATGAGCAGTTCTTC. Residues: CASSSLGTSSNEQFF.

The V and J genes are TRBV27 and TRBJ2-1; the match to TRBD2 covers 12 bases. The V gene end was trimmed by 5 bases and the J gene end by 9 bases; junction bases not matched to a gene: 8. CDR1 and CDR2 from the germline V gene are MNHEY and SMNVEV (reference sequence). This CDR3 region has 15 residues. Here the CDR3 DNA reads TGTGCCAGCAGTCCAAGGACTAGCGGGGTAGGTGAGCAGTTCTTC. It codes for CASSPRTSGVGEQFF.

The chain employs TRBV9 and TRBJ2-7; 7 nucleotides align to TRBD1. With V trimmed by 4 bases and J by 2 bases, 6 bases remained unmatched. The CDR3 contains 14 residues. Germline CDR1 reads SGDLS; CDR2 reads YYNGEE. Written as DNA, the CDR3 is TGTGCCAGCAGCCCTAGGGACAGCGCCTACGAGCAGTACTTC. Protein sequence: CASSPRDSAYEQYF.

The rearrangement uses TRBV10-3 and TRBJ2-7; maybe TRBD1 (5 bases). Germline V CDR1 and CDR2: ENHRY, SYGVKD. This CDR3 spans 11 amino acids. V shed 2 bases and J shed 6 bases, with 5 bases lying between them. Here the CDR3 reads CAISEGAEQYV. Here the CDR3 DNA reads TGTGCCATCAGTGAGGGGGCCGAGCAGTACGTC.

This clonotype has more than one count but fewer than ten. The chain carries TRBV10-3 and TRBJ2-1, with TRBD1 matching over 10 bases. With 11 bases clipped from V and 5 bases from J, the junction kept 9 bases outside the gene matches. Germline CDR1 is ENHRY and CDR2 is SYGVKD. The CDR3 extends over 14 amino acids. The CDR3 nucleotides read TGTGCCGATAAGGGCGGGACAGGGGACAATGAGCAGTTCTTC. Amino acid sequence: CADKGGTGDNEQFF.

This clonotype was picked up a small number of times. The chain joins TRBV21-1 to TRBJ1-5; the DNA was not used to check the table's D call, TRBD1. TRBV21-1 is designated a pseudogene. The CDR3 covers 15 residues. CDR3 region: CASSRDRGCNQPQHF. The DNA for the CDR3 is TGTGCCAGCAGCAGGGACAGGGGTTGCAATCAGCCCCAGCATTTT.